This TCR beta chain is from a study of cytomegalovirus exposure and HLA in healthy donors. Whole-study findings and limits: On later analysis, the bulk of CMV-associated TCR beta chains appeared to be HLA-restricted. A later analysis found common viral pathogens apparently linked to several of the most significant clusters. When presence/absence was analysed, sequencing depth was taken to be roughly uniform across donors. Among TCR beta chains, those listed as cytomegalovirus-associated numbered about 160.

Primers for the PCR totalled 60 Vbeta and 13 Jbeta. Only in-frame clones appear in the TCRdb table, and some are missing; sequencing was by immunoSEQ multiplex PCR. The sample includes 150,000 to 200,000 clones, around 84% of them seen just once. The CDR3 covers 16 residues. V lost 2 bases, J lost 6 bases, and 7 bases stayed unmatched. The germline V gene has CDR1 ENHRY and CDR2 SYGVKD. This clone was seen a handful of times. Its target is not known. Material for sequencing was PBMCs. This clonotype was obtained from a woman under 30 in good health and CMV-seronegative. The genes are TRBV10-3 and TRBJ2-4; 10 positions agree with TRBD1. In DNA, the CDR3 is TGTGCCATCAGTGAGGCGGGACAGGGGCTTGGAAACATTCAGTACTTC. It yields the protein CAISEAGQGLGNIQYF.